This section outlines one T cell receptor beta chain sequence together with its context. Its antigen remains unidentified. PCR replicates performed on unsorted PBMC used around 0.3 ug DNA, 25,000 to 35,000 T cell genomes. Authors' methods: ImmunoSEQ sequences covered only the junction and lacked quality scores; filtering therefore differed. Clones were read by immunoSEQ multiplex PCR, and TCRdb kept only the in-frame ones, dropping some. V, J and clone size are taken as reported in that table, and D and trimming were inferred from the DNA itself. The data hold a few hundred thousand clones, with roughly four fifths observed a single time. The germline V gene has CDR1 SGHAT and CDR2 FQNNGV. The CDR3 has 15 amino acids. V gave up 6 bases and J gave up 6 bases; unmatched junction bases: 14. These data originate in a study of shared clonotypes between healthy human individuals. Study-level background: Researchers drew samples from a couple of women and a few men aged 18 to 49. General observations from the study: Blood was the sole source, and tissue repertoires probably differ.

Sequencing was done on a sample of PBMCs. J is TRBJ2-7 and V is TRBV11-2; 7 bases are a match to TRBD1. The sequence was obtained from a woman aged 40 to 50 in good health. Some clones in this sample may be carry-over from other donors' samples. CDR3 DNA: TGTGCCAGCAGTTTCTTAACAGGGGTAGGTTCCGAGCAGTACTTC. It is translated as CASSFLTGVGSEQYF.